This T cell receptor beta chain was observed in a study of Tregs in tolerant kidney transplant recipients. Study-level background: Recipients received nonmyeloablative bone marrow transplants from related graft donors, with transient mixed chimerism.

The CDR3 is 18 residues long. The germline V and J ends were trimmed by 3 bases and 3 bases, with 21 bases remaining between them. Germline V lookup: CDR1 MNHEY, CDR2 SMNVEV (reference sequence). CD4+CD25+CD127- Tregs, CD4+CD25- non-Tregs, CD4 and CD8 cells were sorted. Overall study findings and caveats: Biological reproducibility was not directly addressed, but technical replication error appeared minimal.

Clones were sequenced by immunoSEQ multiplex PCR, and TCRdb holds only the in-frame ones, with some missing. The sample carries nearly 95,000 clones, approximately 93% recorded once. This clone appeared once. No antigen is known for it. The sequence came from a human donor who received a combined kidney and bone marrow transplant. V is TRBV27 and J is TRBJ2-1; D possibly corresponds to TRBD2 (6 bases). Sample: CD4+ T cells from blood, taken before the transplant. CDR3 amino acids: CASSLGQGGGYYYNEQFF. DNA for the CDR3: TGTGCCAGCAGTTTGGGGCAGGGAGGCGGCTACTACTACAATGAGCAGTTCTTC.